This TCR beta chain was identified in a study of blood T cell repertoires in COVID-19. This CDR3 is built from 12 residues. Looked up from germline, CDR1 is SNHLY and CDR2 is FYNNEI. V lost 5 bases and J 7 bases, leaving 11 bases between the germline ends. TCRdb keeps only in-frame clones here, not all; method: immunoSEQ multiplex PCR. The repertoire holds about 260,000 clones, with around 86% as singletons. What was sequenced was peripheral blood. The TCR originated in a man in his forties with active or convalescent COVID-19. J is TRBJ1-1 and V is TRBV2; D remains unclear. This chain's CDR3 is CASSFNDIEAFF. Here the CDR3 DNA reads TGTGCCAGCAGTTTTAATGACATTGAAGCTTTCTTT.